A single sample gave rise to the 2 T cell receptor beta chains below, sequenced in a study of CD8+CD57+ T cells in acquired aplastic anemia. It was genomic DNA that served as the template for profiling TCR beta VDJ and CDR3. TCRdb itself ran the reads through MiXCR, one entry per CDR3 protein. Of around 180,000 distinct CDR3 sequences listed, about 60% were seen once; the top ten hold about 48%. The sample taken for sequencing was sorted CD4+, CD8+, or CD8+CD57+ T cells (not recorded which) from PBMCs. The source of these receptors is a human donor in good health.

V usage is TRBV4-2 and J usage is TRBJ2-7, with a tentative D call TRBD2 (6 bases). This CDR3 contains 14 residues. Per germline, CDR1 LGHNA and CDR2 YNFKEQ. Deletions cut 5 bases from V and 4 bases from J, with 15 bases between. The CDR3, as DNA: TGTGCCAGCAGCTTGGTAGGGAGGTCGTACGAGCAGTACTTC. It codes for CASSLVGRSYEQYF.

With respect to this clonotype: The final CDR3 position lacks the conserved phenylalanine or tryptophan, pointing to a likely read error. V is TRBV19 and J is TRBJ2-7, with 7 nucleotides matching TRBD1. CDR1 is LNHDA and CDR2 is SQIVND in the germline V gene (reference sequence). After removal of 5 bases from V and 2 bases from J, the junction contained 9 bases not matched to a gene. The CDR3 consists of 15 residues. In nucleotides, the CDR3 is TGTGCCAGTAGTTCAATACTCGACAGGGCCTACGAGCAGTACTTA. Amino acid sequence: CASSSILDRAYEQYL.